Given below is one T cell receptor beta chain in context. The data originate from a study of tumor-infiltrating lymphocytes in primary liver carcinoma. Co-extraction of both nucleic acids (RNA and DNA) used about 17-33 mg of unsorted bulk tissue. The CDR3 has 18 amino acids. Trimming took off 3 bases at V and 1 base at J, with 18 bases between the two ends. Germline assignment: CDR1 MNHNS and CDR2 SASEGT. With approximately 470 ng total RNA as template and a constant-region primer, TCR beta cDNA was made. Researchers made the TCR beta libraries by running three nested multiplex PCR rounds with slightly modified ARM-PCR. Amplification in the first two PCR rounds was performed using TRBV1-TRBV30 forward primers and a C-beta reverse primer for around 9 cycles each. One entry per CDR3 protein results from TCRdb running MiXCR on the multiplex PCR reads. Altogether more than 45,000 distinct CDR3 sequences are present, around 77% being singletons, with the ten largest covering approximately 25%.

The rearrangement links TRBV6-1 to TRBJ1-4, with unresolved D. The sequenced sample consisted of liver tumor tissue from sampling region 5. This sample's subset: tumor region T5, tumor centre. This receptor was obtained from a man aged 35 to 55 with primary liver carcinoma and hepatitis B virus infection. CDR3 sequence reads: CASSELPWNSVTNEKLFF. The CDR3 DNA reads TGTGCCAGCAGTGAGCTACCATGGAACAGTGTAACTAATGAAAAACTGTTTTTT.